This entry describes one T cell receptor beta chain. Antigen unknown. The sample comes from a study of CD8+ T cells in alopecia areata. Whole-study context: At a dose of 5 to 10 mg twice daily, oral tofacitinib was given to treated patients. The share of scalp area affected provided the severity score for treated patients. Study outcomes and limitations: Affected scalp, especially in alopecia totalis/universalis, had a higher clonality than normal scalp did.

As the sequencing template, cDNA was produced by extracting RNA and reverse transcribing it. Libraries were prepared by immunoSEQ multiplex PCR; TCRdb keeps only in-frame clonotypes and omits some of them. The sample shows about 200,000 clones, 30% to 40% of them seen only once. Sample treatment: oral pan-JAK inhibitor, 5-10 mg twice daily. PBMCs, the starting material, were the source of sorted CD4+ and CD8+ T cells. The CDR3 length is 14 residues. Trimming took off 3 bases at V and 2 bases at J, with 13 bases between the two ends. Germline loops: CDR1 SQVTM, CDR2 ANQGSEA. V and J are TRBV29-1 and TRBJ1-2, with a tentative D call TRBD1 (5 bases). The input for sequencing was CD4+ T cells sorted from blood, taken around week 34, from a patient treated with tofacitinib. The sequence derives from a human donor with alopecia areata. CDR3 loop: CSVEPRGPNYGYTF. Here the CDR3 DNA reads TGCAGCGTTGAGCCCCGGGGCCCAAACTATGGCTACACCTTC.